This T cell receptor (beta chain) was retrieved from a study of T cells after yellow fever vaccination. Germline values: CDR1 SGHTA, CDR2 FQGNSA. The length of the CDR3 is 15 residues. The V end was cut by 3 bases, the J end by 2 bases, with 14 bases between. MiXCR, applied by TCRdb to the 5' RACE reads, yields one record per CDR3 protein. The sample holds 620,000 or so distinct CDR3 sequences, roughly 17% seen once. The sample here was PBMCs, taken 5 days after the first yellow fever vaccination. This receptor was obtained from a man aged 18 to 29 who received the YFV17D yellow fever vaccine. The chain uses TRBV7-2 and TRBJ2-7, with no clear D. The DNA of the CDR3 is TGTGCCAGCAGCTTTCTTTCGGGTTCCGCCTACGAGCAGTACTTC. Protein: CASSFLSGSAYEQYF.